The rows below give T cell receptor beta chains drawn from one sample of a study of blood T cells in healthy people across ages. TCRdb re-called the 5' RACE reads through MiXCR, storing one row per CDR3 protein. The data show around 1,100,000 distinct CDR3 sequences, about two fifths seen once. The material sequenced was blood. These TCRs come from a man aged 18 to 30 in good health. The CDR3 runs from the conserved cysteine through the conserved F or W. D genes are given only for firm matches. Size tells how often a clone was seen (once, few, many) or the class of an expanded clone, and some rows leave it out.

j_call	v_call	d_call	clone_size	cdr3_nt	cdr3_aa
TRBJ2-7	TRBV6-6	TRBD1	-	TGTGCCAGCAGCGTCACACGGGACAGGGACTCCTACGAGCAGTACTTC	CASSVTRDRDSYEQYF
TRBJ2-7	TRBV4-1	-	-	TGCGCCAGCAGCCAAGAGGGGCCAGGAGATACCTACGAGCAGTACTTC	CASSQEGPGDTYEQYF
TRBJ2-3	TRBV4-3	TRBD1	-	TGCGCCAGCAGCCAAGTCTCACAGGGGGGTACAGATACGCAGTATTTT	CASSQVSQGGTDTQYF
TRBJ2-7	TRBV2	-	-	TGTGCCAGCGGGGGCGCATCCTACGAGCAGTACTTC	CASGGASYEQYF
TRBJ2-2	TRBV4-3	-	-	TGCGCCAGCAGCCAATCCAGGGACCTTCCGAACACCGGGGAGCTGTTTTTT	CASSQSRDLPNTGELFF
TRBJ1-2	TRBV29-1	-	few	TGCAGCGCGGAGGTAGGGGAGGAGAACACCTTC	CSAEVGEENTF
TRBJ2-4	TRBV9	-	-	TGTGCCAGCAGCGTAGAACAGGGCGTGGGGGAGACACAGTACTTC	CASSVEQGVGETQYF
TRBJ2-1	TRBV28	-	-	TGTGCCAGCAGTTTCTTTAGCGGACCCTACAATGAGCAGTTCTTC	CASSFFSGPYNEQFF
TRBJ2-3	TRBV20-1	-	-	TGCAGTGCTAGTCGAGTCAGGGAAACAGATACGCAGTATTTT	CSASRVRETDTQYF
TRBJ2-1	TRBV6-6	-	-	TGTGCCAGCAGTTACTCGACGCGGGACCAGGAGACCCAGTTCTTC	CASSYSTRDQETQFF
TRBJ2-1	TRBV5-6	-	many	TGTGCCAGCAGCTTGATGGCTAGCGCCCAACACAATGAGCAGTTCTTC	CASSLMASAQHNEQFF
TRBJ2-3	TRBV7-9	TRBD1	-	TGTGCCAGCAGCTTAGTTACAGGGGGATACACAGATACGCAGTATTTT	CASSLVTGGYTDTQYF
TRBJ1-2	TRBV25-1	-	-	TGTGCCAGCGGCCGAGACAGGATTGGTGGCTACACCTTC	CASGRDRIGGYTF
TRBJ1-2	TRBV29-1	-	-	TGCAGCGTTGAAGGGCCCAGGAATGGCTACACCTTC	CSVEGPRNGYTF
TRBJ2-7	TRBV30	TRBD1	-	TGTGCCTGGACTAAACGGACAGGGGTCTACGAGCAGTACTTC	CAWTKRTGVYEQYF
TRBJ2-2	TRBV10-3	-	-	TGTGCCATCAGTGAATTTCGGGGAGCCGGCACCGGGGAGCTGTTTTTT	CAISEFRGAGTGELFF
TRBJ1-2	TRBV6-1	-	-	TGTGCCGGCAGTGAAGGCAGTGGCTATGGCTACACCTTC	CAGSEGSGYGYTF
TRBJ1-6	TRBV7-9	-	-	TGTGCCAGCAGCTTTACAGATCCAGGGGAACCCCTCCACTTT	CASSFTDPGEPLHF
TRBJ2-5	TRBV5-1	-	few	TGCGCCAGCAGCTTGTGGACAGACCGCCAAGAGACCCAGTACTTC	CASSLWTDRQETQYF
TRBJ1-5	TRBV7-9	TRBD1	-	TGTGCCAGCAGCTTAATCCGGCCAGGGGGTGACGATCAGCCCCAGCATTTT	CASSLIRPGGDDQPQHF
TRBJ1-2	TRBV29-1	TRBD1	-	TGCAGCGATTATCAGGGGGTATTTGGCTACACCTTC	CSDYQGVFGYTF
TRBJ2-7	TRBV3-1	-	-	TGTGCCAGCAGCCCCCGTCGGGGTTATATAGACGAGCAGTACTTC	CASSPRRGYIDEQYF
TRBJ1-1	TRBV27	TRBD1	-	TGTGCCAGCAGTTTCGCCAGGGGGTCTACTGAAGCTTTCTTT	CASSFARGSTEAFF
TRBJ2-5	TRBV3-1	-	few	TGTGCCAGCAGCCAAGAGCCCGGGGTTCGGGAGACCCAGTACTTC	CASSQEPGVRETQYF
TRBJ2-3	TRBV6-5	-	few	TGTGCCAGCAGTTACGGGGGACGTGTCACAGATACGCAGTATTTT	CASSYGGRVTDTQYF
TRBJ2-1	TRBV6-6	TRBD1	-	TGTGCCAGCAGTTCCGGGACAGGGGAAAATGAGCAGTTCTTC	CASSSGTGENEQFF
TRBJ2-7	TRBV29-1	-	-	TGCAGCGTTGATAGTCCGTACGAGCAGTACTTC	CSVDSPYEQYF
TRBJ2-7	TRBV4-3	TRBD1	many	TGCGCCAGCAGCACTGGGACAGAATCCTACGAGCAGTACTTC	CASSTGTESYEQYF
TRBJ2-7	TRBV6-1	-	few	TGTGCCAGCAGTGAAGTCGGGGGTAAGGTCTACGAGCAGTACTTC	CASSEVGGKVYEQYF
TRBJ2-6	TRBV6-6	TRBD1	-	TGTGCCAGCGAGACAGGGTTTGGCTCTGGGGCCAACGTCCTGACTTTC	CASETGFGSGANVLTF
TRBJ1-5	TRBV20-1	TRBD1	-	TGCAGTGCTAGCGGGGACAGGGGCAGTGATCAGCCCCAGCATTTT	CSASGDRGSDQPQHF
TRBJ1-5	TRBV28	-	-	TGTGCCAGCAGTTTAAGCGGGACTCAGCCCCAGCATTTT	CASSLSGTQPQHF
TRBJ2-7	TRBV19	TRBD2	once	TGTGCCTCGAACGGGGAGGGAACCTACAATGAGCAGTACTTC	CASNGEGTYNEQYF
TRBJ1-1	TRBV30	-	-	TGTGCCTGGAGGGTTCCCGCAGACATGAACACTGAAGCTTTCTTT	CAWRVPADMNTEAFF
TRBJ2-5	TRBV3-1	TRBD2	-	TGTGCCAGCAGCCAAACACTAGCGTCAAGGGGTGAGCAGTACTTC	CASSQTLASRGEQYF
TRBJ2-1	TRBV25-1	-	-	TGTGCCAGCAGGACCGCCACAGAGCAGTTCTTC	CASRTATEQFF
TRBJ2-1	TRBV20-1	-	-	TGCAGTGCTAGAGCCCGGGGCTCGTACAATGAGCAGTTCTTC	CSARARGSYNEQFF
TRBJ1-2	TRBV20-1	-	-	TGCAGTGCCCGGGTTGGGGACTATAGCTACACCTTC	CSARVGDYSYTF
TRBJ2-4	TRBV7-9	TRBD1	few	TGTGCCAGCAGCTTACCGGGACAGGGGGTTTTCGACAAAAACATTCAGTACTTC	CASSLPGQGVFDKNIQYF
TRBJ2-1	TRBV5-1	-	-	TGCGCCACGTGGGGGAGGATTTACAATGAGCAGTTCTTC	CATWGRIYNEQFF
TRBJ1-1	TRBV12-3/TRBV12-4	-	many	TGTGCCAGTCGGTGGGGAGAAGTAAACACTGAAGCTTTCTTT	CASRWGEVNTEAFF